The entry below gives a single T cell receptor (beta chain) sequence along with its context. Germline-derived CDR1 and CDR2 are SGHDN and FVKESK. This CDR3 is built from 15 residues. Trimming stripped 4 bases from V and 4 bases from J, with 15 bases between. Using its own MiXCR run on the RACE reads, TCRdb lists one record per CDR3 protein. The data hold fewer than 150,000 distinct CDR3 sequences, with 10% to 15% observed a single time. Time point: patch test 2, 6 weeks after DPC sensitization. Treatment given: therapeutic diphenylcyclopropenone sensitization with weekly scalp DPC. The sample originates from a study of human T cells and chemical hapten exposure. Overall study context: Sensitization employed 2% DPC on about 2 cm by about 2 cm of upper inner arm skin.

The rearrangement joins TRBV14 to TRBJ2-3, with a tentative D call TRBD1 (5 bases). This receptor was taken from a woman between 45 and 60 years old with alopecia areata. Some clones in this sample may be carry-over from other donors' samples. Sequences were derived from whole blood, sampled in connection with sensitization to the hapten diphenylcyclopropenone (DPC). The CDR3 spells CASSPRLSRADTQYF. The CDR3 DNA is TGTGCCAGCAGCCCGCGGCTCAGCAGGGCAGATACGCAGTATTTT.